These 14 T cell receptor beta chains originate from one sample sequenced in a study of cytomegalovirus exposure and HLA in healthy donors. The PCR made use of 60 Vbeta and 13 Jbeta primers. Clones were read by immunoSEQ multiplex PCR, and TCRdb kept only the in-frame ones, dropping some. The data show 150,000 to 250,000 clones, with 82% seen just once and about 0.1% held by the top ten. The specimen sequenced was PBMCs. The receptors shown here come from a boy aged 2 to 9 in good health and CMV-seronegative.

This clone has only one observation. The V and J genes are TRBV9 and TRBJ1-1; D may be TRBD1 (6 bases). This CDR3 comprises 15 residues. The ends were cut back, 1 base at V and 0 bases at J, with 10 bases in the middle. Germline V gives CDR1 SGDLS, CDR2 YYNGEE. CDR3 sequence (DNA): TGTGCCAGCAGCGTAAGCCAGGGGATGAACACTGAAGCTTTCTTT. This encodes CASSVSQGMNTEAFF.

V usage is TRBV7-2 and J usage is TRBJ2-5; 8 bases line up with TRBD2. The J call may be incorrect, as the DNA end agrees better with TRBJ2-7. The CDR3 is 15 amino acids. Per germline, CDR1 SGHTA and CDR2 FQGNSA. The CDR3 sequence is CASSSVRGGFYEQYF. CDR3 bases: TGTGCCAGCAGCTCTGTCCGGGGGGGCTTCTACGAGCAGTACTTC.

On this clone itself: An end of the junction does not agree with germline; a read error may underlie this. This chain joins TRBV19 and TRBJ2-1, with D maybe TRBD1 (6 bases). CDR1 LNHDA and CDR2 SQIVND come from the germline V gene (reference sequence). This CDR3 has 16 amino acids. The CDR3 here is CVSSPGTKRVFNEQFF. CDR3 DNA: TGTGTCAGTAGCCCCGGGACAAAAAGGGTTTTCAATGAGCAGTTCTTC. The full variable domain, completed using reference TRBV19 and TRBJ2-1, is DGGITQSPKYLFRKEGQNVTLSCEQNLNHDAMYWYRQDPGQGLRLIYYSQIVNDFQKGDIAEGYSVSREKKESFPLTVTSAQKNPTAFYLCVSSPGTKRVFNEQFFGPGTRLTVL.

V gene TRBV10-3 combines with J gene TRBJ1-5, with D hard to call. V lost 2 bases to trimming and J lost 5 bases, with 10 bases between them. The germline V gene has CDR1 ENHRY and CDR2 SYGVKD. CDR3 size: 14 residues. The CDR3 loop is CAISERSRDQPQHF. The CDR3 DNA follows: TGTGCCATCAGTGAGCGCAGTCGGGATCAGCCCCAGCATTTT.

This rearrangement joins TRBV7-9 to TRBJ1-3; D not resolved. Germline V gives CDR1 SEHNR, CDR2 FQNEAQ (reference sequence). V was shortened by 7 bases and J by 4 bases, with 17 bases between the two germline ends. This CDR3 is built from 15 residues. The CDR3 sequence is CASNHRAYWGNTIYF. The CDR3 DNA follows: TGTGCCAGCAACCATCGAGCTTATTGGGGAAACACCATATATTTT.

The V call is TRBV27, the J call TRBJ1-2; 12 positions agree with TRBD1. This CDR3 region has 18 residues. Germline V lookup: CDR1 MNHEY, CDR2 SMNVEV (reference sequence). J lost 4 bases, V lost 4 bases, and 13 bases had no gene match. This CDR3 is CASSSDGTGGPGGYGYTF. The CDR3 nucleotides are TGTGCCAGCAGTTCCGATGGGACAGGGGGCCCTGGGGGCTATGGCTACACCTTC.

The chain joins TRBV21-1 to TRBJ1-2; TRBD1, as called in the table, went unchecked against the DNA. TRBV21-1 is deemed a pseudogene. The CDR3 is 15 amino acids. CDR3 amino acids: CAFRDRGTWAYGYTF. The CDR3 DNA follows: TGTGCCTTTCGGGACAGGGGGACCTGGGCCTATGGCTACACCTTC.

This sequence joins TRBV27 and TRBJ2-5; 11 bases are shared with TRBD2. The J segment lost 5 bases and the V segment lost 3 bases, leaving 8 bases of the junction unmatched. Per the germline V gene, CDR1 is MNHEY and CDR2 is SMNVEV (reference sequence). The CDR3 runs to 16 residues. The CDR3 nucleotides are TGTGCCAGCAGTTTTTCCCCCTTAGCGGGGGGGGAGACCCAGTACTTC. This encodes CASSFSPLAGGETQYF.

The chain links TRBV23-1 to TRBJ1-2; D remains unclear. TRBV23-1 falls under the ORF class, with uncertain function. The CDR3 contains 14 residues. V lost 0 bases and J 8 bases, leaving 13 bases between the germline ends. CDR3 region: CASSQSFDGSGYTF. CDR3 sequence (DNA): TGCGCCAGCAGTCAATCCTTCGACGGGTCCGGCTACACCTTC.

The chain carries TRBV9 and TRBJ2-3; 9 bases are shared with TRBD2. This CDR3 is built from 17 residues. V gave up 6 bases and J gave up 4 bases; unmatched junction bases: 15. Germline loops: CDR1 SGDLS, CDR2 YYNGEE. As DNA, the CDR3 is TGTGCCAGCAACCCGATGGGGCGGGGGGGCGTCGCAGATACGCAGTATTTT. Its protein product is CASNPMGRGGVADTQYF.

This chain connects TRBV5-6 to TRBJ1-1, with D unclear. The CDR3 is 14 residues long. V was cut by 2 bases and J by 2 bases, with 10 bases left in between. Germline assignment: CDR1 SGHDT and CDR2 YYEEEE. The CDR3 is CASSFGRPNTEAFF. The CDR3 coding sequence is TGTGCCAGCAGCTTTGGGCGACCAAACACTGAAGCTTTCTTT.

A single count supports this clone. The chain links TRBV5-1 to TRBJ2-7; TRBD2 matches 7 bases. The V gene's germline CDR1 is SGHRS and CDR2 YFSETQ. The CDR3 is 14 residues long. With 0 bases clipped from V and 5 bases from J, the junction kept 5 bases outside the gene matches. The CDR3 loop is CASSLVGDYHEQYF. CDR3 nucleotide sequence: TGCGCCAGCAGCTTGGTAGGGGACTACCACGAGCAGTACTTC. Supplemented by reference TRBV5-1 and TRBJ2-7, the full variable domain reads KAGVTQTPRYLIKTRGQQVTLSCSPISGHRSVSWYQQTPGQGLQFLFEYFSETQRNKGNFPGRFSGRQFSNSRSEMNVSTLELGDSALYLCASSLVGDYHEQYFGPGTRLTVT.

This chain joins TRBV5-4 and TRBJ2-3; the D gene is possibly TRBD2 (7 bases). Per the germline V gene, CDR1 is SGHNT and CDR2 is YYREEE (reference sequence). Trimming removed 4 bases from V and 10 bases from J, with 19 bases in between. The CDR3 is 14 amino acids. CDR3 protein: CASSPWGGPGSQYF. CDR3 nucleotide sequence: TGTGCCAGCAGCCCCTGGGGGGGGCCGGGTTCGCAGTATTTT.

The chain has TRBV7-3 and TRBJ2-3; 9 nucleotides agree with TRBD2. V lost 0 bases, J lost 0 bases, and 7 bases stayed unmatched. CDR1 is SGHTA and CDR2 is FQGTGA in the germline V gene. CDR3 length equals 18 residues. CDR3 loop: CASSLTGRGGRSTDTQYF. The CDR3 coding sequence is TGTGCCAGCAGCTTAACTGGGCGGGGGGGCCGCAGCACAGATACGCAGTATTTT. Using reference TRBV7-3 and TRBJ2-3 for the parts outside the CDR3, the full variable domain is GAGVSQTPSNKVTEKGKYVELRCDPISGHTALYWYRQSLGQGPEFLIYFQGTGAADDSGLPNDRFFAVRPEGSVSTLKIQRTERGDSAVYLCASSLTGRGGRSTDTQYFGPGTRLTVL.